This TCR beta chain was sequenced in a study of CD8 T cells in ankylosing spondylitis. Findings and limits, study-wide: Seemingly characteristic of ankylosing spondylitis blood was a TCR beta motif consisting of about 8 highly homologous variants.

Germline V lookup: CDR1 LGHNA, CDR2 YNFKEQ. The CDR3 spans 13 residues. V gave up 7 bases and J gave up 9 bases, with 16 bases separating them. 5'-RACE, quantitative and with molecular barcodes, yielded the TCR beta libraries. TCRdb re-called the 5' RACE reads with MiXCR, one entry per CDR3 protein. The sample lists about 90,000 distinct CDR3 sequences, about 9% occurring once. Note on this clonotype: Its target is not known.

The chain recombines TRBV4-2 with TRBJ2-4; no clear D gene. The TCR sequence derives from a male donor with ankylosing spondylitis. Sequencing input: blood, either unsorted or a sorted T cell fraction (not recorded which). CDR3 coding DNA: TGTGCCAGCACCAATTCGCCAGCGAGCATTCAGTACTTC. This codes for CASTNSPASIQYF.